Given below is one T cell receptor (beta chain) in context. Germline CDR1 is KGHDR and CDR2 is SFDVKD. V was clipped by 4 bases and J by 3 bases, with 29 bases between them. This CDR3 has 20 amino acids. Produced via immunoSEQ multiplex PCR; TCRdb's table is partial and in-frame only. The repertoire holds roughly 100,000 clones, with more than 75% as singletons. The sample originates from a study of T cell responses to AZD1222 COVID-19 vaccine. This sequence joins TRBV24-1 and TRBJ2-5; maybe TRBD1 (6 bases). Sequenced here: peripheral blood, sampled on day 0 of AZD1222 vaccination. The receptor's source is an adult in good health. The CDR3 spells CATSEYNRVFGSPYKETQYF. CDR3 DNA: TGTGCCACCAGTGAGTACAACAGGGTTTTTGGCTCCCCCTACAAAGAGACCCAGTACTTC.